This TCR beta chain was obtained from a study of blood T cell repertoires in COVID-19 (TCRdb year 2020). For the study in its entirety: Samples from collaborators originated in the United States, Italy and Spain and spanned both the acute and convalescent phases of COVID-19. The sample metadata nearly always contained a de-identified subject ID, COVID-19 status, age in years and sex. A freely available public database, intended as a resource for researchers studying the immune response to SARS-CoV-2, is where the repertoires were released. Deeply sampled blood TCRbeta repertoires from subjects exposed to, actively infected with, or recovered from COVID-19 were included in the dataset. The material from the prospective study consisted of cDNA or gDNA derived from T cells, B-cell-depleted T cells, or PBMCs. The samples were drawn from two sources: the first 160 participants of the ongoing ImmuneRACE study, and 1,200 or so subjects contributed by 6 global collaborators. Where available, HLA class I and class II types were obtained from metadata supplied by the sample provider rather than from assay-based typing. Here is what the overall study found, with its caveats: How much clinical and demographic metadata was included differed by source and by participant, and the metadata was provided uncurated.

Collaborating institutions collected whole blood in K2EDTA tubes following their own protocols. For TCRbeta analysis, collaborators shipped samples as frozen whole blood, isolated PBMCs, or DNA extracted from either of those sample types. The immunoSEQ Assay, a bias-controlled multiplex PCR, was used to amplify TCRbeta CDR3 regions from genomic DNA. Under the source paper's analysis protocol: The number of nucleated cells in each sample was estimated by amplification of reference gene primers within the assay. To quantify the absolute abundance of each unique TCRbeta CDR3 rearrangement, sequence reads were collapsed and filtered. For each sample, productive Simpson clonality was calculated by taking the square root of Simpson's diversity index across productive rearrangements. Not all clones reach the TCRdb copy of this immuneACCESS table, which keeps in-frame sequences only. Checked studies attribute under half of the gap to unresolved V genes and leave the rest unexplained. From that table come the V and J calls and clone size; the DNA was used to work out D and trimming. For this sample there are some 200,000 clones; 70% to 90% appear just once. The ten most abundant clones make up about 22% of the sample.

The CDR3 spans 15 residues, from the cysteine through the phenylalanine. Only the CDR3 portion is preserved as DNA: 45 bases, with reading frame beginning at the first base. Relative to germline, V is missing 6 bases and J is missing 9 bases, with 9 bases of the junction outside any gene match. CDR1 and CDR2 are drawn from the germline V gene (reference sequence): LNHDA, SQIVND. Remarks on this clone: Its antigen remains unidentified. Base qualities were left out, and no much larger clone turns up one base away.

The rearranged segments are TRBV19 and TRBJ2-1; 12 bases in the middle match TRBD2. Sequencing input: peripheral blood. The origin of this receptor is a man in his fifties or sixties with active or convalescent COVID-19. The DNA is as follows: TGTGCCAGTAGCAGGACTAGCGGGGAATCAGGTGAGCAGTTCTTC. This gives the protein CASSRTSGESGEQFF.